Only a few counts were recorded for the clone carrying this T cell receptor (beta chain). The sample is drawn from a study of cytomegalovirus exposure and HLA in healthy donors. Germline CDR1 reads MNHEY; CDR2 reads SVGAGI. Trimming took 5 bases from V and 11 from J, leaving 15 bases between them. The CDR3 extends over 12 amino acids. PCR was performed using 60 Vbeta and 13 Jbeta primers. TCRdb's copy holds only in-frame clones and misses some; the assay was immunoSEQ multiplex PCR. The sample has around 210,000 clones; around 78% are singletons. The V gene is TRBV6-5, the J gene TRBJ1-1; TRBD1 might be the D (6 bases). Sequences were obtained from PBMCs. The receptor was derived from a boy between 5 and 17 years old in good health and CMV-seronegative. CDR3 coding DNA: TGTGCCAGCAGTACCGCGGACAGTTGGGCTTTCTTT. Translated: CASSTADSWAFF.